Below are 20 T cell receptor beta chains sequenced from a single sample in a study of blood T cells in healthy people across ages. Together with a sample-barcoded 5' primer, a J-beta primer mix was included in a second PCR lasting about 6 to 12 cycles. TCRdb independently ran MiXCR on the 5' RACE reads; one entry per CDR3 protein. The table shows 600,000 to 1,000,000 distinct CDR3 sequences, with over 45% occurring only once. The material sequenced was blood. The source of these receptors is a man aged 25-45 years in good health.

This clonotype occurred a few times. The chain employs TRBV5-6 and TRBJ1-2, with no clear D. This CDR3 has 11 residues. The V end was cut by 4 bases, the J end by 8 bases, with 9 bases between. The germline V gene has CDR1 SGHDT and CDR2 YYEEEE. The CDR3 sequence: CASSREEGYTF. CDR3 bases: TGTGCCAGCAGCCGGGAGGAGGGCTACACCTTC.

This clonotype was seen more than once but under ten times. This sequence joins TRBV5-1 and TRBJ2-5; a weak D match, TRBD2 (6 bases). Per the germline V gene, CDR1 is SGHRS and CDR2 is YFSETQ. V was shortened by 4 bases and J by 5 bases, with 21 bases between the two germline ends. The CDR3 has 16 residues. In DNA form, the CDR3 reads TGCGCCAGCAGCGGGGGGACCACTGGAGAAGGGGAGACCCAGTACTTC. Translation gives CASSGGTTGEGETQYF.

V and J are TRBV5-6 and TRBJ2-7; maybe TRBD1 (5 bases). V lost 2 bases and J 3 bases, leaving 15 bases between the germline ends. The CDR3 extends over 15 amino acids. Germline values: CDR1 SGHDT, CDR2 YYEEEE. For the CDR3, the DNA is TGTGCCAGCAGCTTTTCCTCCAGGGTGGGCTACGAGCAGTACTTC. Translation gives CASSFSSRVGYEQYF.

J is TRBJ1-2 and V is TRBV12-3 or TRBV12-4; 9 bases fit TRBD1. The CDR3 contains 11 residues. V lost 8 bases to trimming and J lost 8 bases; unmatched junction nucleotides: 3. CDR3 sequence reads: CASATGGGYTF. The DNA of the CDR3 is TGTGCCAGCGCAACAGGGGGCGGCTACACCTTC.

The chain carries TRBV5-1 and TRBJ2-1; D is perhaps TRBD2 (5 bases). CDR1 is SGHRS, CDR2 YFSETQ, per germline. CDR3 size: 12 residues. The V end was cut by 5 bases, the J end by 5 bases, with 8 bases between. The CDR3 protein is CASRSGNNEQFF. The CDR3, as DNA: TGCGCCAGCAGGTCCGGGAACAATGAGCAGTTCTTC.

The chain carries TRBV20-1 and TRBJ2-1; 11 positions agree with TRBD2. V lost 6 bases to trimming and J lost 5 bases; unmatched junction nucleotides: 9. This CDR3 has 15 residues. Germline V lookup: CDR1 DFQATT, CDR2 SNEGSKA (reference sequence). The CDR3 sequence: CSAPATSGVDNEQFF. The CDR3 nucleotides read TGCAGTGCGCCAGCGACTAGCGGGGTCGACAATGAGCAGTTCTTC.

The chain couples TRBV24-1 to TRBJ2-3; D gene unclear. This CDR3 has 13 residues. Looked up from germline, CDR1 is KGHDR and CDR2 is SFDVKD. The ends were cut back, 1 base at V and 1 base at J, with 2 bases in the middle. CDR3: CATSDLRTDTQYF. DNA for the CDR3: TGTGCCACCAGTGATTTACGCACAGATACGCAGTATTTT.

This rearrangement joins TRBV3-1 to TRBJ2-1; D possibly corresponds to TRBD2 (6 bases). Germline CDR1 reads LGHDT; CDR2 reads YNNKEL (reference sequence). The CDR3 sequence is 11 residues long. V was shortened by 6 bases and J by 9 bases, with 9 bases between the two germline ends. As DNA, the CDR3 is TGTGCCAGCAGTAAGACTAGTGAGCAGTTCTTC. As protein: CASSKTSEQFF.

The CDR3 sequence is CASSSLPAGSSYNEQFF. The CDR3 bases are TGTGCCAGCAGCTCCTTGCCCGCCGGTAGCTCCTACAATGAGCAGTTCTTC. This chain links TRBV7-2 with TRBJ2-1; D is uncertain. V shed 4 bases and J shed 0 bases, with 16 bases lying between them. From germline, CDR1 is SGHTA and CDR2 FQGNSA. The CDR3 is 17 amino acids.

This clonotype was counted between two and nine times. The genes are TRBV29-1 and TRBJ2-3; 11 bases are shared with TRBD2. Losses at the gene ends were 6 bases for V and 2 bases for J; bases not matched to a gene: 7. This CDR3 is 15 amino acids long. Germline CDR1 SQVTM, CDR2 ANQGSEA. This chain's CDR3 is CSVPGTSGSTDTQYF. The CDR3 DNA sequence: TGCAGCGTACCCGGGACTAGCGGATCCACAGATACGCAGTATTTT.

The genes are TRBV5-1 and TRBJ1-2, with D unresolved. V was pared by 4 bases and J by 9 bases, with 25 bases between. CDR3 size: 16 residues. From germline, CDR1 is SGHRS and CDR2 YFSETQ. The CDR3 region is CASSGIGSLGLDRYTF. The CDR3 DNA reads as TGCGCCAGCAGCGGAATTGGGTCCCTGGGGTTGGATCGCTACACCTTC.

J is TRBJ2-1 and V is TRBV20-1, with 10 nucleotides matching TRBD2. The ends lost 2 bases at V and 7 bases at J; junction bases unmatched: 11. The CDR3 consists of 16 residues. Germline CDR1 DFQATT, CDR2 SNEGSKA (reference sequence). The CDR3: CSARNPLAGEGNEQFF. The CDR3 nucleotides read TGCAGTGCTAGAAACCCCCTAGCGGGAGAGGGTAATGAGCAGTTCTTC.

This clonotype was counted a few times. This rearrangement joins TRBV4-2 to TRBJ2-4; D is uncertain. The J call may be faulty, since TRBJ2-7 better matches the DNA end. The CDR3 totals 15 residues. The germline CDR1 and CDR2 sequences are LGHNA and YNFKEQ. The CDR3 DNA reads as TGTGCCAGCAGCCAAGATCTGGCGGCCACCTACGAGCAGTACTTC. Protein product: CASSQDLAATYEQYF.

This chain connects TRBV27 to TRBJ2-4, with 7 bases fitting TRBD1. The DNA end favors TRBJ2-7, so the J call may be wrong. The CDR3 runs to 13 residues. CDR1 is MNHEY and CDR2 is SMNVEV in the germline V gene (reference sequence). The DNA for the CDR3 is TGTGCCAGCAGCATACAGACAGGGAACGAGCAGTACTTC. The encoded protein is CASSIQTGNEQYF.

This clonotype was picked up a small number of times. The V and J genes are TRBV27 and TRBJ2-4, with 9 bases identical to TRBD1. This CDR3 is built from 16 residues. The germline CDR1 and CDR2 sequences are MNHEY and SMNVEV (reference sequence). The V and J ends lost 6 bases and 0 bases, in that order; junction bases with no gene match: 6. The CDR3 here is CASRDRGRLAKNIQYF. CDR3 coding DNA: TGTGCCAGCAGGGACAGGGGAAGACTAGCCAAAAACATTCAGTACTTC.

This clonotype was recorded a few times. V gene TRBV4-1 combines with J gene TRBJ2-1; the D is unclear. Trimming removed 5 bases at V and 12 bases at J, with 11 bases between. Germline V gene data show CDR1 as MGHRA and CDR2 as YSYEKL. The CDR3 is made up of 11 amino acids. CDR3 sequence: CASSSRVGQFF. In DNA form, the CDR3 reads TGCGCCAGCAGCTCCCGTGTCGGGCAGTTCTTC.

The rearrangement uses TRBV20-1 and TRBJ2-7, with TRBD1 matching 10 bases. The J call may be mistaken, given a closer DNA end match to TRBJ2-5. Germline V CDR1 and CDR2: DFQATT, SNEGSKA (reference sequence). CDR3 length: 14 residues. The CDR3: CSAHGGTGVETQYF. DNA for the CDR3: TGCAGTGCCCACGGAGGGACAGGGGTAGAGACCCAGTACTTC.

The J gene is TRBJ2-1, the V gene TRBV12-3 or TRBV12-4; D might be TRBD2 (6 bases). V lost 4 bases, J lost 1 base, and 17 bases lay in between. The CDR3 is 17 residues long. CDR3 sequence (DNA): TGTGCCAGCAGTTCGTACGGGGGTGCTAAGTCCTACAATGAGCAGTTCTTC. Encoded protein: CASSSYGGAKSYNEQFF.

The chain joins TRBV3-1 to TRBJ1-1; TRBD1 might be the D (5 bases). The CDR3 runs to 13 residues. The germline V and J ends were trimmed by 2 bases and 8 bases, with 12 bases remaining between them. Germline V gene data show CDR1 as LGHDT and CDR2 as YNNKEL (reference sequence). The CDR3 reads CASSQKTGAEAFF. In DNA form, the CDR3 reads TGTGCCAGCAGCCAAAAGACCGGGGCCGAAGCTTTCTTT.

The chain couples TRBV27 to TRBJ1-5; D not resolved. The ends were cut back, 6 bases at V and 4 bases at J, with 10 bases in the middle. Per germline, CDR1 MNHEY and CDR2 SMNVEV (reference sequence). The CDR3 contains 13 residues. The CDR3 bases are TGTGCCAGCAGCGCGACACCGAATCAGCCCCAGCATTTT. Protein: CASSATPNQPQHF.